Listed below are T cell receptor beta chains from one sample, sequenced in a study of T cell responses to AZD1222 COVID-19 vaccine. This table comes from immunoSEQ multiplex PCR, and its TCRdb copy is limited to in-frame clones, with some not included. Here the sample spans some 120,000 clones, just over 85% being singletons. The sample in question was peripheral blood, obtained on day 0 of AZD1222 vaccination. The receptors come from an adult in good health. Each CDR3 is given with its conserved first and last residue. The order of the fields is J gene, V gene, clone size, D gene, CDR3 protein, CDR3 DNA. D genes are given only for firm matches. Expanded clones are given a class, and other clones once, few, many or no size at all.

TRBJ2-3	TRBV27	once	.	CASSPRGSRTDTQYF	TGTGCCAGCAGCCCCCGGGGGAGTAGGACAGATACGCAGTATTTT
TRBJ1-6	TRBV3-1/TRBV3-2	.	TRBD1	CASSQWDSAYNSPLHF	TGTGCCAGCAGTCAATGGGACAGCGCTTATAATTCACCCCTCCACTTT
TRBJ2-4	TRBV5-1	.	.	CASSLGQIKNIQYF	TGCGCCAGCAGCTTGGGGCAGATCAAAAACATTCAGTACTTC
TRBJ1-4	TRBV19	.	TRBD1	CASSIAGTGDEKLFF	TGTGCCAGTAGTATAGCCGGGACAGGGGATGAAAAACTGTTTTTT
TRBJ1-1	TRBV20-1	.	.	CSARSTEAFF	TGCAGTGCTAGGAGTACTGAAGCTTTCTTT
TRBJ1-6	TRBV21-1	.	.	CASSTWDRGPSSYNSPLHF	TGTGCCAGCAGCACTTGGGACAGGGGGCCGAGCTCCTATAATTCACCCCTCCACTTT
TRBJ1-2	TRBV4-1	.	.	CASSQEGIFPYGYTF	TGCGCCAGCAGCCAAGAGGGCATATTCCCCTATGGCTACACCTTC
TRBJ2-1	TRBV7-2	once	.	CASSLGAYNEQFF	TGTGCCAGCAGCTTAGGGGCGTACAATGAGCAGTTCTTC
TRBJ1-5	TRBV5-6	.	.	CASSPQGSNQPQHF	TGTGCCAGCAGCCCCCAGGGCAGCAATCAGCCCCAGCATTTT
TRBJ2-5	TRBV24-1	.	TRBD1	CATSDFTGGETQYF	TGTGCCACCAGTGACTTTACAGGGGGAGAGACCCAGTACTTC
TRBJ2-7	TRBV15	.	TRBD1	CATSRDRGVPYEQYF	TGTGCCACCAGCAGGGACAGGGGTGTACCCTACGAGCAGTACTTC
TRBJ2-1	TRBV4-2	.	.	CASSPGPTSHNEQFF	TGTGCCAGCAGCCCCGGACCCACGTCCCACAATGAGCAGTTCTTC
TRBJ1-2	TRBV23-1	.	.	CASSPGPQGRNYGYTF	TGCGCCAGCAGCCCCGGGCCCCAGGGCCGTAACTATGGCTACACCTTC
TRBJ2-1	TRBV29-1	.	.	CSGKYNEQFF	TGCAGCGGGAAGTACAATGAGCAGTTCTTC
TRBJ2-7	TRBV13	.	TRBD2	CASSSRTSGEQYF	TGTGCCAGCAGCTCCAGGACTAGCGGAGAGCAGTACTTC
TRBJ1-2	TRBV24-1	.	.	CATSAREWGGYTF	TGTGCCACCAGTGCAAGGGAATGGGGCGGCTACACCTTC
TRBJ2-6	TRBV24-1	.	TRBD1	CATSDLPGGAGANVLTF	TGTGCCACCAGTGATTTGCCAGGGGGCGCTGGGGCCAACGTCCTGACTTTC
TRBJ1-1	TRBV5-1	.	.	CASSRDAGLNTEAFF	TGCGCCAGCAGCCGTGATGCGGGGCTGAACACTGAAGCTTTCTTT
TRBJ1-5	TRBV7-2	once	TRBD1	CASSIDRVQPQHF	TGTGCCAGCAGCATCGACAGGGTTCAGCCCCAGCATTTT
TRBJ2-3	TRBV5-1	.	.	CASSRTPGVSSTDTQYF	TGCGCCAGCAGCCGGACCCCCGGGGTCTCTAGCACAGATACGCAGTATTTT
TRBJ1-5	TRBV4-3	.	.	CASSQDRDQPQHF	TGCGCCAGCAGCCAAGACAGGGACCAGCCCCAGCATTTT
TRBJ1-6	TRBV28	.	TRBD1	CASTYRGRGSNSPLHF	TGTGCCAGCACTTACAGGGGGAGGGGCAGCAATTCACCCCTCCACTTT
TRBJ1-6	TRBV2	.	TRBD1	CASRGQGLDSPLHF	TGTGCCAGCAGAGGACAGGGTCTAGATTCACCCCTCCACTTT
TRBJ2-7	TRBV7-9	.	TRBD1	CASSFQGQPSSEQYF	TGTGCCAGCAGCTTTCAGGGACAGCCTTCATCCGAGCAGTACTTC
TRBJ1-1	TRBV30	.	.	CAWRVWAKNTEAFF	TGTGCCTGGAGGGTCTGGGCAAAGAACACTGAAGCTTTCTTT
TRBJ2-3	TRBV7-7	.	.	CASSLGGGTTDTQYF	TGTGCCAGCAGCTTGGGTGGGGGGACCACAGATACGCAGTATTTT
TRBJ1-2	TRBV2	.	.	CASKPGRVRYGYTF	TGTGCCAGCAAACCGGGGAGGGTCCGCTATGGCTACACCTTC
TRBJ1-2	TRBV4-1	.	.	CASSIEGQRANYGYTF	TGCGCCAGCAGTATAGAAGGGCAGAGAGCTAACTATGGCTACACCTTC
TRBJ2-7	TRBV27	.	TRBD1	CASRSPRGQAYEQYF	TGTGCCAGCAGATCACCACGGGGACAGGCCTACGAGCAGTACTTC
TRBJ1-2	TRBV4-3	.	TRBD1	CASSQVSGTGYGYTF	TGCGCCAGCAGCCAAGTATCCGGGACAGGGTATGGCTACACCTTC
TRBJ1-2	TRBV5-5	.	.	CASSLGQGQMSYGYTF	TGTGCCAGCAGCTTGGGGCAGGGCCAAATGAGCTATGGCTACACCTTC
TRBJ1-2	TRBV7-2	.	.	CASSLDVRTTNYGYTF	TGTGCCAGCAGCTTAGATGTCAGAACAACTAACTATGGCTACACCTTC
TRBJ2-3	TRBV7-9	.	.	CASSSQPSSTDTQYF	TGTGCCAGCAGCTCCCAGCCCTCTAGCACAGATACGCAGTATTTT
TRBJ2-1	TRBV5-1	.	.	CASSSPGGSGEQFF	TGCGCCAGCAGCTCCCCCGGGGGCTCGGGGGAGCAGTTCTTC
TRBJ1-1	TRBV6-2/TRBV6-3	.	TRBD1	CASSWRRTGGTEAFF	TGTGCCAGCAGTTGGCGGAGGACAGGGGGCACTGAAGCTTTCTTT
TRBJ2-5	TRBV19	.	.	CASSRGYPMTQYF	TGTGCCAGTAGTAGGGGGTACCCCATGACCCAGTACTTC
TRBJ1-1	TRBV19	once	.	CASSIRSAGAEAFF	TGTGCCAGTAGTATCCGCAGCGCCGGGGCGGAAGCTTTCTTT
TRBJ1-2	TRBV6-2/TRBV6-3	.	.	CASSREQGSDGYTF	TGTGCCAGCAGTCGGGAACAGGGATCAGACGGCTACACCTTC
TRBJ1-5	TRBV15	.	TRBD1	CATSRDPGQAGQPQHF	TGTGCCACCAGCAGAGATCCCGGACAGGCTGGCCAGCCCCAGCATTTT
TRBJ1-1	TRBV12-3/TRBV12-4	once	.	CASSRGTEAFF	TGTGCCAGCAGCCGAGGGACTGAAGCTTTCTTT
TRBJ2-2	TRBV11-3	.	.	CASSFRVANTGELFF	TGTGCCAGCAGCTTCCGGGTTGCGAACACCGGGGAGCTGTTTTTT
TRBJ1-6	TRBV19	.	.	CASSLSAYSPLHF	TGTGCCAGTAGTCTCTCGGCTTATTCACCCCTCCACTTT
TRBJ1-4	TRBV28	.	.	CASSYEGNRGEKLFF	TGTGCCAGCAGTTATGAGGGGAATCGGGGGGAAAAACTGTTTTTT
TRBJ1-1	TRBV7-2	few	.	CASSSQATSTEAFF	TGTGCCAGCAGCTCCCAGGCCACGAGCACTGAAGCTTTCTTT
TRBJ2-7	TRBV9	.	TRBD1	CASSVSPWDRRREQYF	TGTGCCAGCAGCGTATCCCCATGGGACAGGAGGCGCGAGCAGTACTTC
TRBJ2-7	TRBV2	.	TRBD1	CASSPDREFYEQYF	TGTGCCAGCAGTCCGGACAGGGAATTTTACGAGCAGTACTTC
TRBJ2-7	TRBV5-1	.	TRBD1	CASSLGTGGGYEQYF	TGCGCCAGCAGCTTGGGTACAGGGGGTGGCTACGAGCAGTACTTC
TRBJ2-3	TRBV7-2	once	TRBD1	CASSLRTGSTDTQYF	TGTGCCAGCAGCTTACGGACAGGGAGCACAGATACGCAGTATTTT
TRBJ1-3	TRBV11-2	once	.	CASSINIGEERAGNTIYF	TGTGCCAGCAGCATCAACATTGGCGAGGAGAGGGCTGGAAACACCATATATTTT
TRBJ1-2	TRBV28	.	.	CASSLVLTGYGYTF	TGTGCCAGCAGTTTAGTACTGACGGGGTATGGCTACACCTTC
TRBJ2-7	TRBV7-9	.	TRBD1	CASSPRTGEFYEQYF	TGTGCCAGCAGCCCCAGGACAGGCGAGTTTTACGAGCAGTACTTC
TRBJ1-5	TRBV6-2/TRBV6-3	.	.	CASSPTGHDSNQPQHF	TGTGCCAGCAGCCCCACAGGGCACGATAGCAATCAGCCCCAGCATTTT
TRBJ2-7	TRBV5-1	.	TRBD1	CASSPLGQGNEQYF	TGCGCCAGCAGCCCACTGGGACAGGGAAACGAGCAGTACTTC